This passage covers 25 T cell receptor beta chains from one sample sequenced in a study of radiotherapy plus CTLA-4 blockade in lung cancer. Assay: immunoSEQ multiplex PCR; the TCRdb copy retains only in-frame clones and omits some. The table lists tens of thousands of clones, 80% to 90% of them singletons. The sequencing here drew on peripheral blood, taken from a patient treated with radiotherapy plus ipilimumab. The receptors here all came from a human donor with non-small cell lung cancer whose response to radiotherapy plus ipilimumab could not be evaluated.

The chain's CDR3 is CASSGRLAGGPGNTGELFF. In nucleotides, the CDR3 is TGTGCCAGCAGTGGGAGACTAGCGGGAGGGCCCGGGAACACCGGGGAGCTGTTTTTT. The rearrangement joins TRBV6-1 to TRBJ2-2; 14 positions match TRBD2. In germline, CDR1 is MNHNS, CDR2 SASEGT. Unmatched junction bases numbered 8, after V lost 4 bases and J lost 1 base. The CDR3 totals 19 residues.

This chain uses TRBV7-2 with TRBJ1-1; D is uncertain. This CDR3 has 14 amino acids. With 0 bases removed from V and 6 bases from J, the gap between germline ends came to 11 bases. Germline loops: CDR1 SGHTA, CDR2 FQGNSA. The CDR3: CASSLASRRSEAFF. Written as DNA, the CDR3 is TGTGCCAGCAGCTTAGCGAGTAGGAGATCTGAAGCTTTCTTT.

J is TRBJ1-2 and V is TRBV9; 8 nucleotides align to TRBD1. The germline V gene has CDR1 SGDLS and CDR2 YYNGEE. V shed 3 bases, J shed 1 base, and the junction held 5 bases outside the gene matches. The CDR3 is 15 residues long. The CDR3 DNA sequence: TGTGCCAGCAGCGCAAGAGGACAGGGTAACTATGGCTACACCTTC. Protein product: CASSARGQGNYGYTF.

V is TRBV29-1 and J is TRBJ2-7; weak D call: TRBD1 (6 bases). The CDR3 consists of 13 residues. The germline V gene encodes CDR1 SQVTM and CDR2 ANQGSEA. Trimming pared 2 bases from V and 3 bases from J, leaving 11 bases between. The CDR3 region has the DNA TGCAGCGTTGAATCTGGGGGCGGCTACGAGCAGTACTTC. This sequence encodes CSVESGGGYEQYF.

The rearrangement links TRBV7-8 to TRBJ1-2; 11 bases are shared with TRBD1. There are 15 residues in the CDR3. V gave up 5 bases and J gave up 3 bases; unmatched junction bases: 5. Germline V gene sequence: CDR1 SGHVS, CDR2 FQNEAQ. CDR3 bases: TGTGCCAGCAGCCCATGGACAGGGGGCGACTATGGCTACACCTTC. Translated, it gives CASSPWTGGDYGYTF.

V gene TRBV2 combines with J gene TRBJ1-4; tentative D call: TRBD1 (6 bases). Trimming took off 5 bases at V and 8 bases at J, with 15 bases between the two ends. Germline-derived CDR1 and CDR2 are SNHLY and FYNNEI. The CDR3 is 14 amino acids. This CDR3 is CASSPRGGREKLFF. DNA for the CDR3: TGTGCCAGCAGTCCTAGGGGGGGACGAGAAAAACTGTTTTTT.

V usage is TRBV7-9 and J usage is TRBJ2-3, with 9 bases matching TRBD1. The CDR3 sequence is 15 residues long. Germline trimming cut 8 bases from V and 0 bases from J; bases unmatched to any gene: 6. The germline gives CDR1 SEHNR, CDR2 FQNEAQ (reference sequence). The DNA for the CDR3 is TGTGCCAGCGAAACCGGGACAGGGAGCACAGATACGCAGTATTTT. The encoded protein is CASETGTGSTDTQYF.

CDR3 loop: CASSPLTSGKGNEQFF. CDR3 bases: TGTGCCAGCAGTCCACTGACTAGCGGGAAGGGTAATGAGCAGTTCTTC. The chain combines TRBV27 with TRBJ2-1, with 11 bases that match TRBD2. The CDR3 consists of 16 residues. From germline, CDR1 is MNHEY and CDR2 SMNVEV (reference sequence). V gave up 5 bases and J gave up 7 bases; unmatched junction bases: 10.

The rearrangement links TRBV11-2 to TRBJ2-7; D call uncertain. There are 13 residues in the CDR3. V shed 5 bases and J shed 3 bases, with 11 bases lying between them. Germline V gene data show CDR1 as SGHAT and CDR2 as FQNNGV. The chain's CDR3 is CASSPPTRYEQYF. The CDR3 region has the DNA TGTGCCAGCAGCCCCCCGACACGCTACGAGCAGTACTTC. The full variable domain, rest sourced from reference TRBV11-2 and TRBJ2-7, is EAGVAQSPRYKIIEKRQSVAFWCNPISGHATLYWYQQILGQGPKLLIQFQNNGVVDDSQLPKDRFSAERLKGVDSTLKIQPAKLEDSAVYLCASSPPTRYEQYFGPGTRLTVT.

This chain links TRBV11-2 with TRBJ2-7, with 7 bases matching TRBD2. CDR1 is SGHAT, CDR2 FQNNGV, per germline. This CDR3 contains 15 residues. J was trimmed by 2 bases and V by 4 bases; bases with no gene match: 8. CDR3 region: CASSYQIGTTYEQYF. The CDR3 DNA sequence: TGTGCCAGCAGCTATCAAATCGGGACTACCTACGAGCAGTACTTC.

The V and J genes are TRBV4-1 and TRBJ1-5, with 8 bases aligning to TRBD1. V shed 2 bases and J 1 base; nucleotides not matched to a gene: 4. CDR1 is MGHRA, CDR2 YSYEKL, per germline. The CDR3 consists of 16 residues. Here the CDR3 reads CASSQYQGASNQPQHF. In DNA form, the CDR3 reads TGCGCCAGCAGCCAATATCAGGGGGCAAGCAATCAGCCCCAGCATTTT.

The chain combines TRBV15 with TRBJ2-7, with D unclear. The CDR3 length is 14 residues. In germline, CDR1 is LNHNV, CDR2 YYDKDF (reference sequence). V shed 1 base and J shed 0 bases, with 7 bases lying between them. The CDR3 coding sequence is TGTGCCACCAGCAGAGCGCCTAGCTCCTACGAGCAGTACTTC. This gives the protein CATSRAPSSYEQYF.

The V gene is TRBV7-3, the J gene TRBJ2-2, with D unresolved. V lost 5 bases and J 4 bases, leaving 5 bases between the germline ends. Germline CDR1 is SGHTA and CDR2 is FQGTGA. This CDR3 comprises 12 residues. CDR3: CASSLSTGELFF. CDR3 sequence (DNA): TGTGCCAGCAGCCTTAGCACCGGGGAGCTGTTTTTT.

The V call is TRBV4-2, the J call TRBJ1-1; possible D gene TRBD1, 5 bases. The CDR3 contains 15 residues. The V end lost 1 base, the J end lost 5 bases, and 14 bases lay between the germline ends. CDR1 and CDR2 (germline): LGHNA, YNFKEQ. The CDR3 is CASSQVTGFVTEAFF. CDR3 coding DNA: TGTGCCAGCAGCCAAGTCACAGGTTTTGTTACTGAAGCTTTCTTT.

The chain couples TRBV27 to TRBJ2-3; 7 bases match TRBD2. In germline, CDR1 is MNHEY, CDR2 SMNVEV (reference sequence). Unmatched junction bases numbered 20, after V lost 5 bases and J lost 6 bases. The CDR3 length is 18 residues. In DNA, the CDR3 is TGTGCCAGCAGTCCCCGCCTTGGGTTTGGGCGGGAGTCGGATACGCAGTATTTT. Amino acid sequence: CASSPRLGFGRESDTQYF.

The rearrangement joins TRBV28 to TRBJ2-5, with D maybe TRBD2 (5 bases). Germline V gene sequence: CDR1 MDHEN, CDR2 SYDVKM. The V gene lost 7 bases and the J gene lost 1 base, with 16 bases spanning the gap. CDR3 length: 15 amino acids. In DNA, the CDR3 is TGTGCCAGCACCCTGGCAGGCGGAGGCCAAGAGACCCAGTACTTC. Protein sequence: CASTLAGGGQETQYF.

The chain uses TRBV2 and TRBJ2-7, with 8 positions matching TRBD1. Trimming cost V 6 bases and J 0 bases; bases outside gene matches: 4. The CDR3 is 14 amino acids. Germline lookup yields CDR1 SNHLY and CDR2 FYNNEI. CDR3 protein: CASREDRVSYEQYF. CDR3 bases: TGTGCCAGCAGAGAGGACAGGGTCTCCTACGAGCAGTACTTC.

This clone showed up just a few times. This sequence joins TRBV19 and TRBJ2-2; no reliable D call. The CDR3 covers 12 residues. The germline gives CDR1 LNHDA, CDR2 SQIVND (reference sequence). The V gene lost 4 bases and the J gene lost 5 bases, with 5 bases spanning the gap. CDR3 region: CASSRATGELFF. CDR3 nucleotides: TGTGCCAGTAGTAGGGCGACCGGGGAGCTGTTTTTT.

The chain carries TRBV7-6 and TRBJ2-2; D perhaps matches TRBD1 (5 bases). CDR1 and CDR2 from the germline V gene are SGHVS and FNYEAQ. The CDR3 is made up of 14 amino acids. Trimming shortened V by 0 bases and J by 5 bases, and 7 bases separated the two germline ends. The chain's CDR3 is CASSLASGTGELFF. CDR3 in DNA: TGTGCCAGCAGCTTAGCGTCAGGGACCGGGGAGCTGTTTTTT.

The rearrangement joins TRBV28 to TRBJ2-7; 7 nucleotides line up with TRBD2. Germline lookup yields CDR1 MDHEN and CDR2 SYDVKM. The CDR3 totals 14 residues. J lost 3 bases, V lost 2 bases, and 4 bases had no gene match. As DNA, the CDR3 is TGTGCCAGCAGTTTAAGTCGCGGGGGCTACGAGCAGTACTTC. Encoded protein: CASSLSRGGYEQYF. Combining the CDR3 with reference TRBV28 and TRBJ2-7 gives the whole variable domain DVKVTQSSRYLVKRTGEKVFLECVQDMDHENMFWYRQDPGLGLRLIYFSYDVKMKEKGDIPEGYSVSREKKERFSLILESASTNQTSMYLCASSLSRGGYEQYFGPGTRLTVT.

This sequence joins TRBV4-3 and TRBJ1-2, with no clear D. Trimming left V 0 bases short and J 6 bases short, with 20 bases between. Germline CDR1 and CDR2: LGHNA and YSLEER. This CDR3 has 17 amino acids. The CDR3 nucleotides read TGCGCCAGCAGCCAAGATAGCCACTGGAGCGGAGTGGATGGCTACACCTTC. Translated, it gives CASSQDSHWSGVDGYTF.

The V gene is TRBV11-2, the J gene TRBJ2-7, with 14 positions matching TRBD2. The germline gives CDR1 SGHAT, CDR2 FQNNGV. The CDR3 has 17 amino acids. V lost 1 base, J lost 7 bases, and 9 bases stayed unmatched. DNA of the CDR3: TGTGCCAGCAGCTTAGCCCAAGGACTAGCGGGAGGACGGGAGCAGTACTTC. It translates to CASSLAQGLAGGREQYF.

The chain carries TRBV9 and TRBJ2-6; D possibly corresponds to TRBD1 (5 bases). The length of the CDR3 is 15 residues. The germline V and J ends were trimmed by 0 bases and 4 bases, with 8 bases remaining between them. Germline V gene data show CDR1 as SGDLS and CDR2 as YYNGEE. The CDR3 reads CASSVGGSGANVLTF. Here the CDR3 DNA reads TGTGCCAGCAGCGTAGGGGGCTCCGGGGCCAACGTCCTGACTTTC.

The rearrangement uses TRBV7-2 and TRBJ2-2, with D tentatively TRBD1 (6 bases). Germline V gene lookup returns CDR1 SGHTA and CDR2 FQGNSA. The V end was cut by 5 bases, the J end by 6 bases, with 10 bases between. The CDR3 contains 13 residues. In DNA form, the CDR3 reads TGTGCCAGCAGCACATGGACAGCCGGGGAGCTGTTTTTT. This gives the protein CASSTWTAGELFF.

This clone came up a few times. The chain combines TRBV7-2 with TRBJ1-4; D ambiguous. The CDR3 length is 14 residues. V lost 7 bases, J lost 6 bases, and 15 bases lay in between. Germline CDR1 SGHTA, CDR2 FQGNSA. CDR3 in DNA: TGTGCCAGCACCACTCAAATCGGGGATGAAAAACTGTTTTTT. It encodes CASTTQIGDEKLFF.